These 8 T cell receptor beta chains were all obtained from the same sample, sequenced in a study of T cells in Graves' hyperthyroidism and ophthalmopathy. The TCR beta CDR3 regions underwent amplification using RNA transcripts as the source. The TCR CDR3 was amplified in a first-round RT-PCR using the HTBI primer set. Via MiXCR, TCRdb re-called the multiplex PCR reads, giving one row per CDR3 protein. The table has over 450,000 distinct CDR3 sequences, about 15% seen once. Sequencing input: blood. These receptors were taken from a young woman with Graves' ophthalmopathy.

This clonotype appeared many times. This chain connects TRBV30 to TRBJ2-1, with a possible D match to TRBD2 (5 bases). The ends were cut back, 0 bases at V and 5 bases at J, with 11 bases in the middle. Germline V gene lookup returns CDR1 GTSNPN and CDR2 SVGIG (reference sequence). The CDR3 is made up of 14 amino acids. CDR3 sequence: CAWSVPRRDNEQFF. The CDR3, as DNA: TGTGCCTGGAGTGTTCCTCGGCGGGACAATGAGCAGTTCTTC.

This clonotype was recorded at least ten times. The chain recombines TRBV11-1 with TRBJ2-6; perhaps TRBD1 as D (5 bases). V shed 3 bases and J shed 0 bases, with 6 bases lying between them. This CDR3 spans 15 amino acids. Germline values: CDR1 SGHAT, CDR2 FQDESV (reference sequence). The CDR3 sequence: CASSLTASGANVLTF. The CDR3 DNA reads TGTGCCAGCAGCTTGACAGCCTCTGGGGCCAACGTCCTGACTTTC. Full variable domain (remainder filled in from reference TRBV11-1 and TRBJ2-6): EAEVAQSPRYKITEKSQAVAFWCDPISGHATLYWYRQILGQGPELLVQFQDESVVDDSQLPKDRFSAERLKGVDSTLKIQPAELGDSAMYLCASSLTASGANVLTFGAGSRLTVL.

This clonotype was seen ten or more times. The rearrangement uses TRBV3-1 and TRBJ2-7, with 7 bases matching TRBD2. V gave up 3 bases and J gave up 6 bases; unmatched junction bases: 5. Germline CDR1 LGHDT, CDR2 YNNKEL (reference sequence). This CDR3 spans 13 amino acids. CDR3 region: CASSQGSGGEQYF. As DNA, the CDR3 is TGTGCCAGCAGCCAGGGCTCGGGGGGCGAGCAGTACTTC.

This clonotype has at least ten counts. CDR3 bases: TGCAGTGCTAGAGTCGGTAGCGGGGGGGTCCAAGAGACCCAGTACTTC. Its protein is CSARVGSGGVQETQYF. The chain couples TRBV20-1 to TRBJ2-5; 11 nucleotides line up with TRBD2. The CDR3 sequence is 16 residues long. The germline gives CDR1 DFQATT, CDR2 SNEGSKA (reference sequence). V trimming: 1 base; J trimming: 1 base; junction bases outside the gene matches: 5.

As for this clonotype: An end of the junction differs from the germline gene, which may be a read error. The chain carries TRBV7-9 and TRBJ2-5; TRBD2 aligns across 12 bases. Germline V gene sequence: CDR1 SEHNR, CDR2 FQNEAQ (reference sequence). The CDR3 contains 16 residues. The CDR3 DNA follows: TGTGCCGGCAGCTTGGGGGGACTAGCGGGCTGGGAGACCCAGTACTTC. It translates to CAGSLGGLAGWETQYF.

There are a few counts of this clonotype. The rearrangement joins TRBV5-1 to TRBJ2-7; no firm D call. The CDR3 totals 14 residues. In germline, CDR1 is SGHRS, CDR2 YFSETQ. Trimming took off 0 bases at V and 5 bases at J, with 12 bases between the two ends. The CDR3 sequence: CASSLEGPGHEQYF. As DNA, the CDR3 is TGCGCCAGCAGCTTGGAAGGGCCGGGCCACGAGCAGTACTTC.

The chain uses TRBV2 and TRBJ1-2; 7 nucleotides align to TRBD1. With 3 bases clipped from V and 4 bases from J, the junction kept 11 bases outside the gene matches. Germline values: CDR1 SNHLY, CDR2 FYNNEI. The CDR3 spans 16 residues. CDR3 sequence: CASSDLGTATGYGYTF. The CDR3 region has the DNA TGTGCCAGCAGTGATCTTGGGACAGCGACGGGCTATGGCTACACCTTC.

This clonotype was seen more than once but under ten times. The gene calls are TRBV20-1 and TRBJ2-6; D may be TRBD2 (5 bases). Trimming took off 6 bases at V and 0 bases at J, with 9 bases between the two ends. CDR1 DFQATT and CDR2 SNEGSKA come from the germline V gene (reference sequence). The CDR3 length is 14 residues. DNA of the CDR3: TGCAGTGCGGGAGAGGCCTCTGGGGCCAACGTCCTGACTTTC. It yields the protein CSAGEASGANVLTF.